The present TCR beta chain was sequenced within a study of OX40 agonist ivuxolimab in advanced cancers. This CDR3 region has 17 residues. V lost 1 base and J 2 bases, leaving 18 bases between the germline ends. Per germline, CDR1 SGHNT and CDR2 YENEEA. Sequencing was performed with immunoSEQ multiplex PCR; in TCRdb, only in-frame clones are kept and a portion is missing. The sample carries 50,000 or so clones, about 81% recorded once. A history of autoimmune disease or systemic immunosuppression excluded patients. The TCR was taken from an adult with an advanced solid tumor such as melanoma, head and neck, liver or kidney cancer. V usage is TRBV11-3 and J usage is TRBJ2-7; a weak D match, TRBD2 (7 bases). The specimen comprised CD4+ or CD8+ T cells sorted from blood, sampled in a trial of the OX40 agonist ivuxolimab. The CDR3: CASSLGPGRGTTYEQYF. The CDR3 bases are TGTGCCAGCAGCTTAGGGCCAGGGCGGGGGACAACCTACGAGCAGTACTTC.